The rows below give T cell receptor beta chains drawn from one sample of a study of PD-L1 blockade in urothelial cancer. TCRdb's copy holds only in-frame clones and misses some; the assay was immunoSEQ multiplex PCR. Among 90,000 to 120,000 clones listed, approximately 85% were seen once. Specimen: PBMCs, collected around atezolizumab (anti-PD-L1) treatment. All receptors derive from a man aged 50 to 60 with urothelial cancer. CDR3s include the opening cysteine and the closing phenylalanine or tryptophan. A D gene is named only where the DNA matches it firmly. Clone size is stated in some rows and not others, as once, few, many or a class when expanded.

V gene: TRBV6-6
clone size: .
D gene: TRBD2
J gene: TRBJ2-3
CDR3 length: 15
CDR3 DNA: TGTGCCAGCAGTGATAGCGGGAGCGGCACAGATACGCAGTATTTT
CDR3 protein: CASSDSGSGTDTQYF

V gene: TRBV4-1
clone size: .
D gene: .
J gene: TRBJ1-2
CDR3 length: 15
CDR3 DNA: TGCGCCAGCAGCCCCGTTTCGGGTGATGACTATGGCTACACCTTC
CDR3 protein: CASSPVSGDDYGYTF

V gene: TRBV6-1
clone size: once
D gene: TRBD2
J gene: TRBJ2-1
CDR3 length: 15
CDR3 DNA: TGTGCCAGCAGTACTAGCGGGAGCCCCTACAATGAGCAGTTCTTC
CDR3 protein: CASSTSGSPYNEQFF

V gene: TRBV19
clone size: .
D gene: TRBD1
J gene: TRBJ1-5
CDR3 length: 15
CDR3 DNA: TGTGCCAGTAGTAACCAGGGACAGGGTCGAGAGCCCCAGCATTTT
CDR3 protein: CASSNQGQGREPQHF

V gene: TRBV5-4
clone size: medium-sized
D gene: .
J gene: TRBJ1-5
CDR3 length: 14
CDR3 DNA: TGTGCCAGCAGCTTGATCGGGAGCGGGCAGCCCCAGCATTTT
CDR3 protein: CASSLIGSGQPQHF

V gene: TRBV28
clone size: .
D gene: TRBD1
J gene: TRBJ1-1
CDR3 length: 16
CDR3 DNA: TGTGCCAGCAGGGGCCTCGGGACAGGGGTTAGGACTGAAGCTTTCTTT
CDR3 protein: CASRGLGTGVRTEAFF

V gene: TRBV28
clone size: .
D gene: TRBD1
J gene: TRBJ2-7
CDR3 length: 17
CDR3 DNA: TGTGCCAGCAGTTTATCGTCGGCGGGACAGGTTACCTACGAGCAGTACTTC
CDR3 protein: CASSLSSAGQVTYEQYF

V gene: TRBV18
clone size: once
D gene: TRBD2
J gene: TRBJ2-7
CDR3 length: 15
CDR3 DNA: TGTGCCAGCTCCGAAGCCGGGCTAGCGGGACTGGGGCAGTACTTC
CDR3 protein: CASSEAGLAGLGQYF

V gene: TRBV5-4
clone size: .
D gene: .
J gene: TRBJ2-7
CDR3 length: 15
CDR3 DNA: TGTGCCAGCAGCCTGCCGGGGAGCACCTCCTACGAGCAGTACTTC
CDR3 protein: CASSLPGSTSYEQYF

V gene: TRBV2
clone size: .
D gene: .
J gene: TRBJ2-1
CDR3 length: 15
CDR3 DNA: TGTGCCAGCAGGGTCGGCCTAGCGAGCGGCAATGAGCAGTTCTTC
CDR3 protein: CASRVGLASGNEQFF

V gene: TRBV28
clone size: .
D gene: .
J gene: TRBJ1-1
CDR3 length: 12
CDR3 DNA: TGTGCCAGCAGTTTCAGATACACTGAAGCTTTCTTT
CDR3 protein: CASSFRYTEAFF

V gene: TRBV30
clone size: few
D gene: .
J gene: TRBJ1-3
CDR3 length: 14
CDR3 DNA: TGTGCCTGGAGTGTCGGGGTTTCTGGAAACACCATATATTTT
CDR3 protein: CAWSVGVSGNTIYF

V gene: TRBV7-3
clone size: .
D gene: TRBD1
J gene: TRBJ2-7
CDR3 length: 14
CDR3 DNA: TGTGCCAGCAGCTCGGGACAGGGGACCTACGAGCAGTACTTC
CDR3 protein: CASSSGQGTYEQYF

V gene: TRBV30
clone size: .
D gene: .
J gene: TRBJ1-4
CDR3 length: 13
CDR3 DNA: TGTGCCTGGAGTGTACTAGGGGGAGAAAAACTGTTTTTT
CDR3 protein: CAWSVLGGEKLFF

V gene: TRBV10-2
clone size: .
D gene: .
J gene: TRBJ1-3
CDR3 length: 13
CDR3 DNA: TGCGCCAGCAGTGACCCGGCGAGGAACACCATATATTTT
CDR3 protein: CASSDPARNTIYF

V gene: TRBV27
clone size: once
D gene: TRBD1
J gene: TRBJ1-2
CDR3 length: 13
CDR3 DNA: TGTGCCAGCAGAAGAACAGGGGGCGCCGGCTACACCTTC
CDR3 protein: CASRRTGGAGYTF

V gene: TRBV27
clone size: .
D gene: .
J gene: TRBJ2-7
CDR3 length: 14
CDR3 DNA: TGTGCCAGCAGGACTCAGCGGACCTCCTACGAGCAGTACTTC
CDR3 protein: CASRTQRTSYEQYF

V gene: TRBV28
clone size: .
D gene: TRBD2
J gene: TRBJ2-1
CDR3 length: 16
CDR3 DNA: TGTGCCAGCAGTTTAAGCGGGACTAGCCGCTACAATGAGCAGTTCTTC
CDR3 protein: CASSLSGTSRYNEQFF

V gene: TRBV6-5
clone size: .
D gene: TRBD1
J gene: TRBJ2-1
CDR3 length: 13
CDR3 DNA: TGTGCCAACAGTCCCTCCCTAGACAGGGGGGGATTCTTC
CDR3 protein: CANSPSLDRGGFF

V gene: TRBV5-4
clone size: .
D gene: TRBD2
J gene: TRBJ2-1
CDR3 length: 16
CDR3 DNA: TGTGCCAGCAGCTTGGCCGGGGGGACCCCCTACAATGAGCAGTTCTTC
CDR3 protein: CASSLAGGTPYNEQFF

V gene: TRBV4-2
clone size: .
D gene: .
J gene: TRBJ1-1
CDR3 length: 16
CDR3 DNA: TGTGCCAGCAGCCAAGAACCAGGGGTTAGGGGAACTGAAGCTTTCTTT
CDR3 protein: CASSQEPGVRGTEAFF

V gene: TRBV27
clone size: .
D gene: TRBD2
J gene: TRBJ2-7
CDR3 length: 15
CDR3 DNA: TGTGCCAGCAGTTTATCTAGCGGGAGGACCTACGAGCAGTACTTC
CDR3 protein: CASSLSSGRTYEQYF

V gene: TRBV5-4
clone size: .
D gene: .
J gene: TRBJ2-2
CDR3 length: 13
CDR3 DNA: TGTGCCAGCAGCTCTTATAACACCGGGGAGCTGTTTTTT
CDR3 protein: CASSSYNTGELFF

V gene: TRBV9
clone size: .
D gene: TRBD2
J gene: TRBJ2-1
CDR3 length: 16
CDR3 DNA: TGTGCCAGCAGCGTCCCACTAGCGGGTGGTACCGATGAGCAGTTCTTC
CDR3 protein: CASSVPLAGGTDEQFF

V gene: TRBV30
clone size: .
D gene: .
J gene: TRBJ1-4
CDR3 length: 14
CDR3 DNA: TGTGCCTGGAGGTCGGCCGGGACTAATGAAAAACTGTTTTTT
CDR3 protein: CAWRSAGTNEKLFF

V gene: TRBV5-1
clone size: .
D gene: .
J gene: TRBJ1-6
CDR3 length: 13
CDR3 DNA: TGCGCCAGCAGCACAAGACAGGATTCACCCCTCCACTTT
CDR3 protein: CASSTRQDSPLHF

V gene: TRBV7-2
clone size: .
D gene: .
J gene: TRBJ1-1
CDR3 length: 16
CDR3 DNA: TGTGCCAGCAGCACAATAAGGGGGGGAAAGAGCACTGAAGCTTTCTTT
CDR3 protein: CASSTIRGGKSTEAFF

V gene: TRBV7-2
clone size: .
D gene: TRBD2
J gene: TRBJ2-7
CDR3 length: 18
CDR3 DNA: TGTGCCAGCAGCCCCCTTCCCCGACTAGCGGGAGGGCCCAACGAGCAGTACTTC
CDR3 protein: CASSPLPRLAGGPNEQYF

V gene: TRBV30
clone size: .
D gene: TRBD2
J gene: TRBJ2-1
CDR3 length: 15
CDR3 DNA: TGTGCCTGGAGTGTGAATAGCGGGTTACTTGGTGAGCAGTTCTTC
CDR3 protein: CAWSVNSGLLGEQFF